This T cell receptor (beta chain) was identified during a study of TIL therapy for anti-PD-1-resistant metastatic lung cancer. Study summary: Patients had a median age of nearly 55 years (range roughly 38-85). General study points: The cohort had more treatment-naive, never-smoker and oncogene-addicted patients than typical. Compared with baseline intratumoral T cells, expanded TIL cultures were more clonal and less diverse (roughly 6.5% vs 31%).

The immunoSEQ assay was v3. Using immunoSEQ multiplex PCR, the repertoire was profiled, and TCRdb retains in-frame clones only, with some absent. The sample has about 2,200 clones, roughly four fifths seen once. This CDR3 contains 17 residues. CDR1 is KGHSH and CDR2 is LQKENI in the germline V gene. Deletions cut 0 bases from V and 4 bases from J, with 15 bases between. Notes on this clone: Its antigen remains unknown.

As for time point: pre-treatment sample, taken before nivolumab and TIL therapy. The tumor samples were excised metastases, mostly pleural nodules or supraclavicular lymph nodes. Enrollment ran from late 2017 to January 2020. This rearrangement joins TRBV18 to TRBJ2-2; D may be TRBD2 (7 bases). The sequence derives from a person aged 25 to 80 with non-small cell lung cancer. Some clones in this sample may be carry-over from other donors' samples. The starting material was tumor tissue, obtained at baseline. The CDR3 protein is CASSPPVGGPGTGELFF. Here the CDR3 DNA reads TGTGCCAGCTCACCACCGGTCGGGGGGCCAGGCACCGGGGAGCTGTTTTTT.